The 10 T cell receptor beta chains given below trace back to one sample, sequenced in a study of post-analysis software for immune sequencing data. The study's findings and limits: TRBV5-6, TRBV5-1 and TRBV20-1 were among five TRBV segments more frequent in patients than controls.

Each TCR beta cDNA library carried unique molecular identifiers. TCRdb ran MiXCR on the PCR reads and lists one entry per CDR3 protein. This table holds hundreds of thousands of distinct CDR3 sequences, roughly 50% found once. What these receptors recognize is not known. Source material: blood. These receptors were taken from a girl under 18 with multiple sclerosis.

The chain is built from TRBV14 and TRBJ2-4, with 9 bases that match TRBD1. Germline V gene sequence: CDR1 SGHDN, CDR2 FVKESK. V lost 0 bases, J lost 9 bases, and 15 bases stayed unmatched. The CDR3 loop spans 18 amino acids. In DNA form, the CDR3 reads TGTGCCAGCAGCCAAGAGAGAACGGGACAGGGTCTAGTCGTCATTCAGTACTTC. It codes for CASSQERTGQGLVVIQYF.

Written as DNA, the CDR3 is TGTGCCAGCAGCTTAAGCAGGGATCGGTGTGAGCAGTTCTTC. Protein sequence: CASSLSRDRCEQFF. This rearrangement joins TRBV7-9 to TRBJ2-1; D possibly corresponds to TRBD1 (5 bases). V was clipped by 2 bases and J by 9 bases, with 14 bases between them. CDR1 is SEHNR and CDR2 is FQNEAQ in the germline V gene (reference sequence). This CDR3 contains 14 residues.

The genes are TRBV29-1 and TRBJ2-2; D gene ambiguous. This CDR3 region has 14 residues. Trimming took 5 bases from V and 0 from J, leaving 10 bases between them. Germline V gives CDR1 SQVTM, CDR2 ANQGSEA. The CDR3 region is CSVSSRTNTGELFF. For the CDR3, the DNA is TGCAGCGTTTCTTCGAGGACGAACACCGGGGAGCTGTTTTTT.

The V call is TRBV7-8, the J call TRBJ2-1; D gene uncertain. The CDR3 totals 16 residues. CDR1 is SGHVS and CDR2 is FQNEAQ in the germline V gene. V was trimmed by 4 bases and J by 0 bases, leaving 13 bases between them. The CDR3 here is CASSSPDGSSYNEQFF. CDR3 DNA sequence: TGTGCCAGCAGCTCCCCAGACGGTAGCTCCTACAATGAGCAGTTCTTC.

The gene calls are TRBV29-1 and TRBJ2-4; D tentatively reads TRBD1 or TRBD2 (5 bases each). The end of the DNA aligns better with TRBJ2-7, so the J call may be wrong. The germline gives CDR1 SQVTM, CDR2 ANQGSEA. The CDR3 contains 13 residues. The CDR3 here is CSAWDGGRDEQYF. CDR3 coding DNA: TGCAGCGCCTGGGACGGCGGGCGCGACGAGCAGTACTTC.

The V gene is TRBV11-2, the J gene TRBJ2-3; D gene ambiguous. Deletions cut 2 bases from V and 4 bases from J, with 7 bases between. CDR3 length: 13 amino acids. Germline CDR1 is SGHAT and CDR2 is FQNNGV. CDR3 in amino acids: CASSLSYSDTQYF. The DNA for the CDR3 is TGTGCCAGCAGCTTAAGCTATTCAGATACGCAGTATTTT.

The V call is TRBV12-3 or TRBV12-4, the J call TRBJ2-1, with TRBD1 matching 8 bases. The V and J ends lost 5 bases and 7 bases, in that order; junction bases with no gene match: 4. The CDR3 runs 13 residues. The CDR3 region is CASSPTGVNEQFF. In nucleotides, the CDR3 is TGTGCCAGCAGTCCGACAGGGGTAAATGAGCAGTTCTTC.

The table lists this clonotype with a few counts. This sequence joins TRBV7-3 and TRBJ1-1; 9 nucleotides line up with TRBD1. The CDR3 loop spans 21 amino acids. Trimming took 5 bases from V and 3 from J; bases not matched to a gene: 25. The germline V gene has CDR1 SGHTA and CDR2 FQGTGA. This CDR3 is CASSPSAFYRGRGRGDTEAFF. CDR3 bases: TGTGCCAGCAGCCCCAGTGCATTTTACAGGGGGCGGGGGCGAGGCGACACTGAAGCTTTCTTT.

This rearrangement joins TRBV12-3 or TRBV12-4 to TRBJ2-7, with unresolved D. This CDR3 comprises 13 residues. The V gene lost 5 bases and the J gene lost 7 bases, with 15 bases spanning the gap. This CDR3 is CASSTTTITEQYF. In DNA, the CDR3 is TGTGCCAGCAGTACGACGACGATTACTGAGCAGTACTTC.

The CDR3 DNA sequence: TGCAGTGCTAGGCCGCACCAGTACGAGCAGTACTTC. Translating it yields CSARPHQYEQYF. The V and J genes are TRBV20-1 and TRBJ2-7; D is uncertain. Germline CDR1 reads DFQATT; CDR2 reads SNEGSKA (reference sequence). V was pared by 3 bases and J by 4 bases, with 10 bases between. The CDR3 runs 12 residues.